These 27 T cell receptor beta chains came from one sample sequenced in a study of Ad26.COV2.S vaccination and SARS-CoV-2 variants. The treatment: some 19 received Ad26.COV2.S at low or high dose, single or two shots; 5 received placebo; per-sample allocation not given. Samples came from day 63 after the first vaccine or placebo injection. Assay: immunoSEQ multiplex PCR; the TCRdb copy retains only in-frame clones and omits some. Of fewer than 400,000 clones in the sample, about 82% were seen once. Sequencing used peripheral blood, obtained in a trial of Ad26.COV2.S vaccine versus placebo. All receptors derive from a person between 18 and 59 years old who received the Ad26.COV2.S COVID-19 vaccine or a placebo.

The chain's CDR3 is CASSLQGRGGYTF. The DNA of the CDR3 is TGTGCCAGCAGCTTACAGGGGAGGGGTGGCTACACCTTC. The chain has TRBV5-4 and TRBJ1-2; 7 bases fit TRBD1. Germline-derived CDR1 and CDR2 are SGHNT and YYREEE (reference sequence). The CDR3 runs to 13 residues. The trim removed 2 bases at V and 7 bases at J, leaving 5 bases unmatched. Based on the CDR3 plus reference TRBV5-4 and TRBJ1-2, the full variable domain is ETGVTQSPTHLIKTRGQQVTLRCSSQSGHNTVSWYQQALGQGPQFIFQYYREEENGRGNFPPRFSGLQFPNYSSELNVNALELDDSALYLCASSLQGRGGYTFGSGTRLTVV.

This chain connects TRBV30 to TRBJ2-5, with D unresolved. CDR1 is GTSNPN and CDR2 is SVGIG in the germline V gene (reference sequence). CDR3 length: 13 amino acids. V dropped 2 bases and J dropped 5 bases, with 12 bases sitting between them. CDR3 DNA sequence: TGTGCCTGGAGTCCAGGCCTTCTGGAGACCCAGTACTTC. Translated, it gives CAWSPGLLETQYF.

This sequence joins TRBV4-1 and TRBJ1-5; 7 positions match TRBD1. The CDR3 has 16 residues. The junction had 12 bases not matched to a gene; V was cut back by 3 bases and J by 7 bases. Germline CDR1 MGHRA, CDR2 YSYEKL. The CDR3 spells CASSHSGQAKGQPQHF. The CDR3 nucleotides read TGCGCCAGCAGCCACAGCGGACAGGCAAAGGGACAGCCCCAGCATTTT.

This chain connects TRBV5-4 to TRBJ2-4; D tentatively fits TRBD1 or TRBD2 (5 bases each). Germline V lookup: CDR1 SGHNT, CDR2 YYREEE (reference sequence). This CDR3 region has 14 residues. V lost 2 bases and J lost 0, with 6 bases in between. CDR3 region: CASSFGGAKNIQYF. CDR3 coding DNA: TGTGCCAGCAGCTTTGGGGGAGCCAAAAACATTCAGTACTTC.

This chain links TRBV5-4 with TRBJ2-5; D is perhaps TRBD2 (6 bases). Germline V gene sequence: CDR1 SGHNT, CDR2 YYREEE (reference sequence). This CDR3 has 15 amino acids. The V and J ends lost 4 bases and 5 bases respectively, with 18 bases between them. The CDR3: CASSPFAGKEETQYF. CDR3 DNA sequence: TGTGCCAGCAGCCCTTTCGCGGGGAAAGAGGAGACCCAGTACTTC.

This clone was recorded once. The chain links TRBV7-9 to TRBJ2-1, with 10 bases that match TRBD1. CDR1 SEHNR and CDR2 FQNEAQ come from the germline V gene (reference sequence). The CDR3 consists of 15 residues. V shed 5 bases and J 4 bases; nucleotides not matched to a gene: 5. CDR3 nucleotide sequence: TGTGCCAGCAGCGGACGACAGGGGGCGTACAATGAGCAGTTCTTC. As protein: CASSGRQGAYNEQFF.

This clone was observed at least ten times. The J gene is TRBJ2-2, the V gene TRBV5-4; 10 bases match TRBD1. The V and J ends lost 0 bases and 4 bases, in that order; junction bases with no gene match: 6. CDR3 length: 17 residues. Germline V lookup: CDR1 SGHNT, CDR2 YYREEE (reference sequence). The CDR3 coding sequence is TGTGCCAGCAGCTTGGCCGGACAGGGGGTATTCACCGGGGAGCTGTTTTTT. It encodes CASSLAGQGVFTGELFF.

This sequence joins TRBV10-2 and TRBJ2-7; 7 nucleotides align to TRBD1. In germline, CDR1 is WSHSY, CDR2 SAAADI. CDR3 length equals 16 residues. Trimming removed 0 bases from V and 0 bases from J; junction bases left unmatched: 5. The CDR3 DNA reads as TGCGCCAGCAGTGAGTCGGGGGACAGAAGCTCCTACGAGCAGTACTTC. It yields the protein CASSESGDRSSYEQYF.

In DNA, the CDR3 is TGTGCCAGCTCACCAATTGACAGGGTTCTGGATGGCTACACCTTC. This encodes CASSPIDRVLDGYTF. The chain links TRBV18 to TRBJ1-2; 7 nucleotides match TRBD1. The V and J ends lost 2 bases and 6 bases, in that order; junction bases with no gene match: 9. The CDR3 runs 15 residues. The germline V gene encodes CDR1 KGHSH and CDR2 LQKENI.

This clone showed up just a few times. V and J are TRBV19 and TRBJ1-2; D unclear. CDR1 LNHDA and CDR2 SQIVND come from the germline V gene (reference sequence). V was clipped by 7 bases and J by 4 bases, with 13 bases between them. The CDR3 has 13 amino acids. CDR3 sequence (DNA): TGTGCCAGTAAGAATCCGGGCCTCTATGGCTACACCTTC. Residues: CASKNPGLYGYTF.

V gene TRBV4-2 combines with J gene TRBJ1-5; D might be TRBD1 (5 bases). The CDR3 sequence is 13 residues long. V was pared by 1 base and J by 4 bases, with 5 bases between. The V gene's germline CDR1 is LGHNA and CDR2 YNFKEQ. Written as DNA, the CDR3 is TGTGCCAGCAGCCAAGGGACAAATCAGCCCCAGCATTTT. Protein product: CASSQGTNQPQHF.

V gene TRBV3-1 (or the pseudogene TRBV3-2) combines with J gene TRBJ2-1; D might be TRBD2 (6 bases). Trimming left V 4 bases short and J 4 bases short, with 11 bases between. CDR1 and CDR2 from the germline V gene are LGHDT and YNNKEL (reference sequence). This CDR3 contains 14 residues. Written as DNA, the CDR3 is TGTGCCAGCAGCCCAGGACTATATTACAATGAGCAGTTCTTC. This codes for CASSPGLYYNEQFF.

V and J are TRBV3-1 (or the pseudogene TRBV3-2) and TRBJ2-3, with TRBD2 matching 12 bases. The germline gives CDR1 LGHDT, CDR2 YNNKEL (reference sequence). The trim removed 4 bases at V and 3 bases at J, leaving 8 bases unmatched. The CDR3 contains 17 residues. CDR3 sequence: CASSLRLAGVRTDTQYF. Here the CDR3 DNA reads TGTGCCAGCAGCCTGCGACTAGCGGGGGTTCGGACAGATACGCAGTATTTT.

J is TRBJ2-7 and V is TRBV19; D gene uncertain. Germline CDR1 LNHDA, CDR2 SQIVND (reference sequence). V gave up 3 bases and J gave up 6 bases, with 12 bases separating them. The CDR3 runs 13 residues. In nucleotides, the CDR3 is TGTGCCAGTAGTATTAGCCTACGGCTCGAGCAGTACTTC. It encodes CASSISLRLEQYF.

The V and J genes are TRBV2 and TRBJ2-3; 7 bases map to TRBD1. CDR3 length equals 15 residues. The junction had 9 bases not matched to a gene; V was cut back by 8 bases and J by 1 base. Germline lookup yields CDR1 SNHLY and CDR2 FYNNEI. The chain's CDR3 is CASCYRGGGTDTQYF. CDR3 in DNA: TGTGCCAGCTGTTACAGGGGTGGGGGCACAGATACGCAGTATTTT.

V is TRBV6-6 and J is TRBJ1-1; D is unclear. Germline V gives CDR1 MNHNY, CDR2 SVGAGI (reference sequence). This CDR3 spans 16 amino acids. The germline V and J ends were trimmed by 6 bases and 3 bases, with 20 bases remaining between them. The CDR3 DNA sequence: TGTGCCAGCAGCTCAGCCAAGAAAGGCAGATACACTGAAGCTTTCTTT. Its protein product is CASSSAKKGRYTEAFF.

CDR3 in DNA: TGTGCCAGCACCCCCTCAGGGTACGGCAATCAGCCCCAGCATTTT. It codes for CASTPSGYGNQPQHF. The chain is built from TRBV7-2 and TRBJ1-5, with a possible D match to TRBD1 (5 bases). CDR1 is SGHTA, CDR2 FQGNSA, per germline. V was trimmed by 7 bases and J by 2 bases, leaving 15 bases between them. The CDR3 runs 15 residues.

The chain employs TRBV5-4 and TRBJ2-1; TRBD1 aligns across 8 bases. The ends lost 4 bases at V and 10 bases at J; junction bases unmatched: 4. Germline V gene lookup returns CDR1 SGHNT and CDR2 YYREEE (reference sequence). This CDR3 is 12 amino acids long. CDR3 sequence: CASSLDRGEQFF. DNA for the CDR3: TGTGCCAGCAGCCTTGACAGGGGCGAGCAGTTCTTC.

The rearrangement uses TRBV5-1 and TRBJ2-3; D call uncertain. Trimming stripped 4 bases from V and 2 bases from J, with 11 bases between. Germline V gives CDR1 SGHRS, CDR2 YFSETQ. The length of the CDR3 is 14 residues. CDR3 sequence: CASSRNPNTDTQYF. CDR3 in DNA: TGCGCCAGCAGCCGCAACCCCAACACAGATACGCAGTATTTT.

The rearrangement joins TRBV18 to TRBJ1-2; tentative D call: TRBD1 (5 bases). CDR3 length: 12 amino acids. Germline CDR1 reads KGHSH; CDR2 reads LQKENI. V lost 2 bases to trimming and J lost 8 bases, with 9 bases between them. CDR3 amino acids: CASSPKGDGYTF. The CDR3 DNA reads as TGTGCCAGCTCACCAAAAGGGGACGGCTACACCTTC.

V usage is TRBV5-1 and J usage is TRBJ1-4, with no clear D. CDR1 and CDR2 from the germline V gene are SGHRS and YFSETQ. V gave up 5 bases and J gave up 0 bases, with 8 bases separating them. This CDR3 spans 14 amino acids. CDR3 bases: TGCGCCAGCAGTCGAGTTACAACTAATGAAAAACTGTTTTTT. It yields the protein CASSRVTTNEKLFF.

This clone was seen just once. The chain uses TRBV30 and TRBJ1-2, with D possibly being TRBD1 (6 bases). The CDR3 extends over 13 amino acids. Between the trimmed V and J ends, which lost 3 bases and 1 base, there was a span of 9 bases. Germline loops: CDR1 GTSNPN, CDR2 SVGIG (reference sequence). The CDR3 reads CAWSPDSNYGYTF. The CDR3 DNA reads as TGTGCCTGGAGCCCGGACAGTAACTATGGCTACACCTTC.

The CDR3: CASSYLQGVRGYTF. For the CDR3, the DNA is TGTGCCAGCAGTTACCTCCAGGGTGTGCGTGGCTACACCTTC. V usage is TRBV6-5 and J usage is TRBJ1-2, with D perhaps TRBD1 (5 bases). V lost 2 bases, J lost 7 bases, and 14 bases lay in between. This CDR3 is 14 amino acids long. Per germline, CDR1 MNHEY and CDR2 SVGAGI.

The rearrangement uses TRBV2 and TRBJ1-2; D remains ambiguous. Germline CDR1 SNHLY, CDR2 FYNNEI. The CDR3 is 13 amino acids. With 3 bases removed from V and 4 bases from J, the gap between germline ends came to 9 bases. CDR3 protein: CASSDRPFYGYTF. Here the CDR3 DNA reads TGTGCCAGCAGTGACAGGCCGTTCTATGGCTACACCTTC.

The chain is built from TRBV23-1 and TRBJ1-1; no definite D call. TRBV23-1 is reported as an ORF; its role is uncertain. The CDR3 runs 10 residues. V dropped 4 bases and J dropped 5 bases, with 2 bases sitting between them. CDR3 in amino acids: CASSPTEAFF. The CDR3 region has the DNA TGCGCCAGCAGTCCAACTGAAGCTTTCTTT.

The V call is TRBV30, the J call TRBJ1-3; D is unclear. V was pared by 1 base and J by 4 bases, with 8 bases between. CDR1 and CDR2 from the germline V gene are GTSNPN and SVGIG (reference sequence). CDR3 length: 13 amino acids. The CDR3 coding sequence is TGTGCCTGGAGTGGGAGCAGGGGAAACACCATATATTTT. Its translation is CAWSGSRGNTIYF.

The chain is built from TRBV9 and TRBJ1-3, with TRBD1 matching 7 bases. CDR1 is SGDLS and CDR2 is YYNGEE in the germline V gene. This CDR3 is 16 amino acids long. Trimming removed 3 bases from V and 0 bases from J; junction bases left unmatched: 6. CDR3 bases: TGTGCCAGCAGCGCTGGACAGGATTACTCTGGAAACACCATATATTTT. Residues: CASSAGQDYSGNTIYF.